These T cell receptor beta chains were read from a single sample in a study of T-cell memory formation after mild COVID-19. From the 5' RACE reads, TCRdb called clonotypes with MiXCR, one entry per CDR3 protein. The sample carries hundreds of thousands of distinct CDR3 sequences, just over 20% recorded once. Sequencing used PBMCs or a T cell subset sorted from them (not recorded which). These receptors originate from an adult woman who had mild COVID-19 (a few samples of this study predate the infection). Cell type and time point are not known. Each CDR3 is given with its conserved first and last residue. D genes are given only for firm matches. Where a row states a size, it is once, few, many or the class of an expanded clone; other rows omit it.

TRBV6-5	TRBJ2-1	-	TRBD2	CASSPVRPSGGYNEQFF	TGTGCCAGCAGCCCCGTCCGGCCCTCGGGAGGTTACAATGAGCAGTTCTTC
TRBV6-2/TRBV6-3	TRBJ2-1	few	TRBD2	CASRSTSGGPPNEQFF	TGTGCCAGCAGGTCGACTAGCGGGGGCCCTCCCAATGAGCAGTTCTTC
TRBV4-1	TRBJ2-3	-	TRBD2	CASSQTGTSGGPSTDTQYF	TGCGCCAGCAGCCAAACCGGGACTAGCGGGGGGCCTTCCACAGATACGCAGTATTTT
TRBV15	TRBJ1-6	-	TRBD1	CATSRDREGSPLHF	TGTGCCACCAGCCGGGACAGGGAAGGGTCACCCCTCCACTTT
TRBV29-1	TRBJ2-3	few	-	CSAVTWAKSTDTQYF	TGCAGCGCAGTAACGTGGGCTAAGAGCACAGATACGCAGTATTTT
TRBV29-1	TRBJ2-5	few	-	CSVELENRWSETQYF	TGCAGCGTTGAACTTGAGAACAGATGGTCGGAGACCCAGTACTTC
TRBV20-1	TRBJ2-5	-	-	CSARAGTESQETQYF	TGCAGTGCTAGAGCTGGGACGGAGAGCCAAGAGACCCAGTACTTC
TRBV24-1	TRBJ2-7	many	-	CATSDSGRGTDEQYF	TGTGCCACCAGTGACTCGGGACGGGGAACGGACGAGCAGTACTTC
TRBV29-1	TRBJ1-2	-	-	CSVGRLGPGYTF	TGCAGCGTCGGGAGGTTGGGGCCTGGCTACACCTTC
TRBV24-1	TRBJ2-1	few	TRBD2	CATSDAPSGANEQFF	TGTGCCACCAGTGATGCCCCTAGCGGGGCCAATGAGCAGTTCTTC
TRBV24-1	TRBJ2-1	-	-	CATSDLELNSYNEQFF	TGTGCCACCAGTGATTTGGAACTAAACTCCTACAATGAGCAGTTCTTC
TRBV6-2/TRBV6-3	TRBJ2-3	few	TRBD2	CASSWDYTDTQYF	TGTGCCAGCAGCTGGGACTACACAGATACGCAGTATTTT
TRBV12-3/TRBV12-4	TRBJ1-6	few	-	CASSFRGDSPLHF	TGTGCCAGCAGTTTTCGGGGGGATTCACCCCTCCACTTT
TRBV24-1	TRBJ2-1	-	TRBD2	CATSDSAGLVGYNEQFF	TGTGCCACCAGTGATTCTGCTGGACTAGTTGGGTACAATGAGCAGTTCTTC
TRBV2	TRBJ2-1	-	-	CASTTSNDEQFF	TGTGCCAGCACGACCAGTAATGATGAGCAGTTCTTC
TRBV4-3	TRBJ1-2	few	-	CASSQDQGSTYGYTF	TGCGCCAGCAGCCAAGACCAGGGATCTACCTATGGCTACACCTTC
TRBV24-1	TRBJ2-7	few	-	CATSDYAGPEQYF	TGTGCCACCAGTGATTATGCAGGACCCGAGCAGTACTTC
TRBV6-5	TRBJ2-1	few	TRBD2	CASSPGLAGGPLYNEQFF	TGTGCCAGCAGTCCGGGACTAGCGGGAGGGCCACTCTACAATGAGCAGTTCTTC
TRBV13	TRBJ2-7	few	-	CASSRGASPYEQYF	TGTGCCAGCAGCCGGGGGGCTTCCCCCTACGAGCAGTACTTC
TRBV10-3	TRBJ2-1	few	-	CAISGTTFYNEQFF	TGTGCCATCAGTGGGACAACTTTCTACAATGAGCAGTTCTTC
TRBV9	TRBJ2-7	-	-	CASSPRRDYEQYF	TGTGCCAGCAGCCCCAGAAGAGACTACGAGCAGTACTTC
TRBV6-6	TRBJ2-3	few	TRBD2	CASSAGSGSQADTQYF	TGTGCCAGCAGTGCTGGCAGCGGGAGTCAGGCAGATACGCAGTATTTT
TRBV6-5	TRBJ2-2	once	-	CASSTRDIWNTGELFF	TGTGCCAGCAGTACCCGCGACATATGGAACACCGGGGAGCTGTTTTTT
TRBV7-2	TRBJ2-1	few	TRBD2	CASSAGLVLEQFF	TGTGCCAGCAGCGCGGGACTAGTCCTTGAGCAGTTCTTC
TRBV5-1	TRBJ2-5	-	-	CASSEARWETQYF	TGCGCCAGCAGCGAGGCGCGCTGGGAGACCCAGTACTTC
TRBV29-1	TRBJ2-1	many	TRBD1	CSVDRGSSYNEQFF	TGCAGCGTGGACAGGGGGAGCTCCTACAATGAGCAGTTCTTC
TRBV24-1	TRBJ2-7	few	-	CATSQTEGASYEQYF	TGTGCCACCAGCCAAACGGAAGGGGCGTCCTACGAGCAGTACTTC
TRBV5-1	TRBJ2-1	few	-	CVPGGGEQFF	TGCGTCCCCGGAGGGGGAGAACAGTTCTTC
TRBV4-2	TRBJ2-1	-	TRBD2	CASSQGGDVDEQFF	TGTGCCAGCAGCCAGGGGGGGGACGTGGATGAGCAGTTCTTC
TRBV11-2	TRBJ2-5	few	TRBD1	CASSLVGTALQETQYF	TGTGCCAGCAGCTTAGTTGGGACAGCGTTACAAGAGACCCAGTACTTC
TRBV5-1	TRBJ2-3	few	-	CASSLVASQGTQYF	TGCGCCAGCAGCTTGGTGGCTTCTCAGGGTACGCAGTATTTT
TRBV7-9	TRBJ1-5	-	TRBD1	CASSSSLGDRGIGNQPQHF	TGTGCCAGCAGCTCCTCTCTGGGGGACAGGGGAATAGGCAATCAGCCCCAGCATTTT
TRBV7-2	TRBJ2-7	-	TRBD2	CASSFGTTEQYF	TGTGCCAGCAGCTTCGGGACTACCGAGCAGTACTTC
TRBV19	TRBJ1-2	-	TRBD1	CASDDRENYGYTF	TGTGCCTCCGATGACAGGGAGAACTATGGCTACACCTTC
TRBV15	TRBJ2-1	many	-	CATSRARLNEQFF	TGTGCCACCAGCAGAGCCAGGCTTAATGAGCAGTTCTTC
TRBV4-3	TRBJ2-5	many	TRBD1	CASSQGQGETQYF	TGCGCCAGCAGCCAGGGACAGGGAGAGACCCAGTACTTC
TRBV29-1	TRBJ2-1	-	TRBD1	CSALPGTGAPNEQFF	TGCAGCGCCCTTCCCGGGACAGGGGCACCCAATGAGCAGTTCTTC